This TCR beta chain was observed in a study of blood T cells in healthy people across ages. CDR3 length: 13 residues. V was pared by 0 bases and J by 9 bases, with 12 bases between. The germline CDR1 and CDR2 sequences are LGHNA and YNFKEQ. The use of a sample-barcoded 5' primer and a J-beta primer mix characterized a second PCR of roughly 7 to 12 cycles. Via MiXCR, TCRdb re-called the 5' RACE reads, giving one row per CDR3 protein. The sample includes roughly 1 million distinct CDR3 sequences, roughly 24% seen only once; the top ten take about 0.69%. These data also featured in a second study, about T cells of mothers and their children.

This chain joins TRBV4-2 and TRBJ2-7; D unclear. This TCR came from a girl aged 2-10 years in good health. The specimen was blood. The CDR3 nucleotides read TGTGCCAGCAGCCAAGATACGTGGCCTAGGCAGTACTTC. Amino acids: CASSQDTWPRQYF.